This T cell receptor (beta chain) was found in a study of technical replicates of blood from several donors. Profiled with immunoSEQ multiplex PCR; TCRdb holds only in-frame clones, not every one. The sample lists roughly 76,000 clones, approximately 94% seen once, with 0.39% in the top ten. The CDR3 runs to 16 residues. CDR1 LNHDA and CDR2 SQIVND come from the germline V gene (reference sequence). V was cut by 6 bases and J by 6 bases, with 21 bases left in between. The chain couples TRBV19 to TRBJ2-1; D may be TRBD1 (7 bases). The clonotype originates from a human donor in good health. Sequenced: T cells isolated from PBMCs. The CDR3 protein is CASRNIASGGTNEQFF. CDR3 sequence (DNA): TGTGCCAGTAGAAACATTGCGTCAGGGGGGACCAATGAGCAGTTCTTC.